This TCR beta chain is drawn from a study of cytomegalovirus exposure and HLA in healthy donors. The study's findings and limits: Earlier results showed most TCR beta V segments being productive about 90% or about 30% of the time. Researchers reported in a later analysis that a missense DCLRE1C variant was tied to TCR beta V- and J-gene trimming.

Concerning this clone itself: What it binds is unknown.

The PCR used 60 Vbeta and 13 Jbeta primers. This table comes from immunoSEQ multiplex PCR, and its TCRdb copy is limited to in-frame clones, with some not included. The sample has about 84,000 clones, around 90% seen once; the top ten hold about 2.5%. V lost 0 bases and J 0 bases, leaving 16 bases between the germline ends. CDR1 and CDR2 (germline): SGHRS, YFSETQ. The CDR3 has 17 residues. V usage is TRBV5-1 and J usage is TRBJ2-7, with D maybe TRBD2 (6 bases). Sequenced material: PBMCs. The TCR was taken from a man younger than 35 in good health and CMV-seronegative. The CDR3 DNA reads TGCGCCAGCAGCTTGGCCGGATGGGGGGAAAGCTCCTACGAGCAGTACTTC. This gives the protein CASSLAGWGESSYEQYF.